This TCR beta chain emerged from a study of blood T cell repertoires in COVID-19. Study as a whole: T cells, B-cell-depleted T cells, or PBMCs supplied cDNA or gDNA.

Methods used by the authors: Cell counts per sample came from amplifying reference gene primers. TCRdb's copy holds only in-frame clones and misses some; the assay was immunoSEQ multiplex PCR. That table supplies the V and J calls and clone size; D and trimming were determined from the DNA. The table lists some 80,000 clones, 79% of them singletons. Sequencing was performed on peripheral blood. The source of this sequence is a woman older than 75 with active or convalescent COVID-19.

The CDR3 is CASSLVGARTEAFF. CDR3 bases: TGTGCCAGCAGCTTGGTAGGGGCGAGGACTGAAGCTTTCTTT. The chain carries TRBV5-4 and TRBJ1-1; weak D call: TRBD1 (5 bases). From germline, CDR1 is SGHNT and CDR2 YYREEE (reference sequence). The CDR3 sequence is 14 residues long. V lost 0 bases and J lost 5, with 11 bases in between. Full variable domain (missing parts from reference TRBV5-4 and TRBJ1-1): ETGVTQSPTHLIKTRGQQVTLRCSSQSGHNTVSWYQQALGQGPQFIFQYYREEENGRGNFPPRFSGLQFPNYSSELNVNALELDDSALYLCASSLVGARTEAFFGQGTRLTVV.